This is a list of T cell receptor beta chains from one sample in a study of T cell responses to AZD1222 COVID-19 vaccine. Clones were sequenced by immunoSEQ multiplex PCR, and TCRdb holds only the in-frame ones, with some missing. Of 100,000 to 150,000 clones in the sample, 90% were seen once. The source material was peripheral blood, sampled on day 0 of AZD1222 vaccination. The receptors derive from an adult in good health. Each CDR3 is given with its conserved first and last residue. A D gene is named only where the DNA matches it firmly. Size values are once, few and many counts, or a class for expanded clones, and some rows have none.

.,.,TRBJ1-6,TRBV6-5,CASSYKRISPLHF,TGTGCCAGCAGTTACAAGAGGATTTCACCCCTCCACTTT
once,TRBD1,TRBJ2-7,TRBV19,CASSPVDRATYEQYF,TGTGCCAGTAGCCCTGTAGACAGGGCAACCTACGAGCAGTACTTC
.,.,TRBJ1-4,TRBV4-3,CASSQDGTGGSEKLFF,TGCGCCAGCAGCCAAGATGGAACGGGGGGAAGTGAAAAACTGTTTTTT
.,.,TRBJ2-7,TRBV27,CASSGPEGVGF,TGTGCCAGCAGTGGCCCTGAGGGGGTCGGCTTC
.,.,TRBJ2-2,TRBV7-2,CASSSRRGRNTGELFF,TGTGCCAGCAGCTCACGGAGAGGGCGGAACACCGGGGAGCTGTTTTTT
once,.,TRBJ2-5,TRBV7-3,CASSRTRVQGETQYF,TGTGCCAGCAGCCGAACCCGAGTTCAGGGCGAGACCCAGTACTTC
.,.,TRBJ2-5,TRBV9,CASSTLGTQETQYF,TGTGCCAGCAGCACCTTGGGTACTCAAGAGACCCAGTACTTC
.,.,TRBJ2-1,TRBV5-8,CASSPKAAGYNEQFF,TGTGCCAGCAGCCCCAAGGCCGCAGGTTACAATGAGCAGTTCTTC
.,.,TRBJ2-4,TRBV7-2,CASSLEGPNIQYF,TGTGCCAGCAGCTTAGAGGGACCGAACATTCAGTACTTC
.,.,TRBJ2-5,TRBV6-5,CASSYSVEGGETQYF,TGTGCCAGCAGTTACTCCGTCGAGGGGGGAGAGACCCAGTACTTC
.,.,TRBJ1-1,TRBV19,CASSIASRGRTEAFF,TGTGCCAGTAGTATAGCCTCCCGGGGGCGCACTGAAGCTTTCTTT
.,TRBD1,TRBJ1-4,TRBV3-1/TRBV3-2,CASSTHSGTGYEKLFF,TGTGCCAGCAGCACTCACTCCGGGACAGGGTACGAAAAACTGTTTTTT
.,.,TRBJ2-2,TRBV5-1,CASSLSGGADGELFF,TGCGCCAGCAGCTTGTCCGGGGGCGCGGACGGGGAGCTGTTTTTT
once,.,TRBJ1-2,TRBV9,CASSDPWGNYGYTF,TGTGCCAGCAGTGATCCCTGGGGAAACTATGGCTACACCTTC
.,.,TRBJ1-4,TRBV12-3/TRBV12-4,CASSLAGNEKLFF,TGTGCCAGCAGTTTAGCAGGGAATGAAAAACTGTTTTTT
.,TRBD2,TRBJ2-5,TRBV18,CASSPGTGGETQYF,TGTGCCAGCTCACCGGGGACGGGGGGAGAGACCCAGTACTTC
once,TRBD1,TRBJ1-2,TRBV24-1,CATSSGGQGANGYTF,TGTGCCACCAGTTCGGGTGGACAGGGAGCGAATGGCTACACCTTC
once,TRBD2,TRBJ2-1,TRBV10-2,CASIRGSGGTKYNEQFF,TGCGCCAGCATCAGGGGTAGCGGGGGGACTAAATACAATGAGCAGTTCTTC
.,.,TRBJ1-2,TRBV6-6,CASSYSGTGLNYGYTF,TGTGCCAGCAGTTACTCCGGCACAGGGCTTAACTATGGCTACACCTTC
.,TRBD1,TRBJ2-5,TRBV19,CASSTGGRETQYF,TGTGCCAGTAGCACAGGGGGGAGGGAGACCCAGTACTTC
.,.,TRBJ2-5,TRBV10-3,CAISDRWGETQYF,TGTGCCATCAGTGATCGATGGGGAGAGACCCAGTACTTC
once,.,TRBJ1-2,TRBV7-8,CASRKDEGRSGYTF,TGTGCCAGCAGGAAGGACGAGGGGCGGAGCGGCTACACCTTC
.,.,TRBJ1-1,TRBV6-5,CASSYSSTEQAFF,TGTGCCAGCAGTTACTCCTCGACAGAACAGGCTTTCTTT
.,.,TRBJ2-1,TRBV21-1,CASRPRTSGGAHEQFF,TGTGCCAGCAGGCCCAGGACTAGCGGGGGGGCGCATGAGCAGTTCTTC
.,.,TRBJ1-2,TRBV5-4,CASSLDRGDYGYTF,TGTGCCAGCAGCTTGGACAGAGGAGACTATGGCTACACCTTC
.,.,TRBJ2-1,TRBV7-2,CASRTMGYNEQFF,TGTGCCAGCAGGACAATGGGATACAATGAGCAGTTCTTC
.,.,TRBJ2-3,TRBV15,CATSRDRETSFTDTQYF,TGTGCCACCAGCAGAGATCGTGAGACTAGTTTCACAGATACGCAGTATTTT
.,TRBD1,TRBJ1-2,TRBV6-5,CASSYDGQGGYTF,TGTGCCAGCAGTTACGACGGACAGGGTGGCTACACCTTC
.,TRBD1,TRBJ1-2,TRBV10-3,CAISVPGQGVEGYTF,TGTGCCATCAGTGTACCGGGACAGGGGGTTGAAGGCTACACCTTC
.,TRBD1,TRBJ1-4,TRBV29-1,CSGLSGGTNEKLFF,TGCAGCGGCCTATCAGGGGGAACTAATGAAAAACTGTTTTTT
.,.,TRBJ2-5,TRBV3-1/TRBV3-2,CASSYSGEETQYF,TGTGCCAGCAGCTATTCCGGGGAAGAGACCCAGTACTTC
.,TRBD2,TRBJ2-3,TRBV7-3,CASSAHLNPGAGGRDTQYF,TGTGCCAGCAGCGCCCACCTAAACCCAGGAGCGGGGGGGCGGGATACGCAGTATTTT
.,.,TRBJ2-1,TRBV19,CASSISSGYEQFF,TGTGCCAGTAGTATCTCATCGGGCTATGAGCAGTTCTTC
.,.,TRBJ1-4,TRBV21-1,CASSKEASGDEKLFF,TGTGCCAGCAGCAAAGAGGCATCGGGGGACGAAAAACTGTTTTTT
.,.,TRBJ1-1,TRBV19,CASSPWAGLNTEAFF,TGTGCCAGTAGTCCATGGGCAGGGTTAAACACTGAAGCTTTCTTT
.,.,TRBJ2-7,TRBV4-2,CASSQDQGWELEQYF,TGTGCCAGCAGCCAAGATCAGGGTTGGGAACTCGAGCAGTACTTC
.,.,TRBJ1-2,TRBV15,CATSRVPPGTGPWSGYTF,TGTGCCACCAGCAGAGTTCCCCCCGGGACGGGACCTTGGAGTGGCTACACCTTC
few,TRBD1,TRBJ1-1,TRBV12-3/TRBV12-4,CASSRGAEAFF,TGTGCCAGCAGCAGGGGGGCTGAAGCTTTCTTT
.,TRBD1,TRBJ2-5,TRBV29-1,CSVPGQGQETQYF,TGCAGCGTCCCCGGACAGGGCCAAGAGACCCAGTACTTC
.,.,TRBJ1-1,TRBV18,CASSPYDRNTEAFF,TGTGCCAGCTCACCCTACGACAGGAACACTGAAGCTTTCTTT
once,.,TRBJ1-1,TRBV6-1,CASSDLRGGEAFF,TGTGCCAGCAGTGACCTAAGGGGCGGTGAAGCTTTCTTT
.,.,TRBJ1-3,TRBV7-2,CASSLVGSAGNTIYF,TGTGCCAGCAGCTTAGTCGGCAGTGCTGGAAACACCATATATTTT
.,TRBD1,TRBJ2-3,TRBV5-5,CASSLGTGTDTQYF,TGTGCCAGCAGCCTCGGGACAGGCACAGATACGCAGTATTTT
.,TRBD2,TRBJ2-7,TRBV5-1,CASSLIPSGGESSYEQYF,TGCGCCAGCAGCTTGATACCTAGCGGGGGGGAAAGCTCCTACGAGCAGTACTTC
.,.,TRBJ1-1,TRBV29-1,CSVDTPRTEAFF,TGCAGCGTTGACACCCCGAGGACTGAAGCTTTCTTT
.,.,TRBJ1-2,TRBV3-1/TRBV3-2,CASSQGPRSKLNYGYTF,TGTGCCAGCAGCCAAGGGCCTCGATCTAAACTAAACTATGGCTACACCTTC
few,.,TRBJ1-1,TRBV6-2/TRBV6-3,CASSPGPTGLGTEAFF,TGTGCCAGCAGCCCTGGGCCCACAGGGTTGGGCACTGAAGCTTTCTTT
.,.,TRBJ1-6,TRBV7-2,CASSFDRNSPLHF,TGTGCCAGCAGCTTTGACAGAAATTCACCCCTCCACTTT
.,TRBD1,TRBJ1-4,TRBV28,CASNWAGTGREKLFF,TGTGCCAGCAATTGGGCCGGGACAGGACGCGAAAAACTGTTTTTT
.,.,TRBJ1-1,TRBV7-3,CASSLDSRGTEAFF,TGTGCCAGCAGCCTGGACAGTAGAGGGACTGAAGCTTTCTTT
few,TRBD1,TRBJ1-1,TRBV6-5,CASSSFPETGIEAFF,TGTGCCAGCAGTTCGTTTCCGGAGACAGGGATTGAAGCTTTCTTT
.,.,TRBJ2-7,TRBV4-3,CASSQDRPAGYEQYF,TGCGCCAGCAGCCAAGATCGTCCAGCGGGCTACGAGCAGTACTTC
.,TRBD1,TRBJ1-1,TRBV4-1,CASSHDGGQGGTEAFF,TGCGCCAGCAGCCATGATGGTGGACAGGGTGGCACTGAAGCTTTCTTT
.,.,TRBJ2-2,TRBV4-3,CASSQVANTGELFF,TGCGCCAGCAGCCAAGTCGCGAACACCGGGGAGCTGTTTTTT
.,TRBD2,TRBJ2-5,TRBV20-1,CSAGTSGADF,TGCAGTGCTGGGACTAGCGGGGCAGACTTC